The 6 T cell receptor beta chains below were found in one sample sequenced in a study of cytomegalovirus exposure and HLA in healthy donors. The study ran its PCR with 60 Vbeta and 13 Jbeta primers. Profiling relied on immunoSEQ multiplex PCR, and the TCRdb table lists in-frame clones only, not all of them. The sample comprises some 150,000 clones, roughly 80% of which are singletons, and roughly 13% rests with the top ten. Source material: PBMCs. The receptors here all came from a man aged 25 to 40 in good health and CMV-seropositive.

CDR3 residues: CASSTTGQGVEETQYF. As DNA, the CDR3 is TGTGCCAGCAGTACGACGGGACAGGGGGTTGAAGAGACCCAGTACTTC. This chain uses TRBV6-6 with TRBJ2-5; TRBD1 matches 11 bases. This CDR3 has 16 amino acids. J lost 3 bases, V lost 5 bases, and 8 bases had no gene match. The germline gives CDR1 MNHNY, CDR2 SVGAGI (reference sequence).

The chain joins TRBV9 to TRBJ2-7; TRBD1 is a possible D gene (6 bases). Germline V gene lookup returns CDR1 SGDLS and CDR2 YYNGEE. Trimming shortened V by 0 bases and J by 6 bases, and 13 bases separated the two germline ends. The CDR3 extends over 14 amino acids. CDR3 residues: CASSVGTGQGEQYF. CDR3 in DNA: TGTGCCAGCAGCGTAGGCACAGGGCAAGGCGAGCAGTACTTC.

The chain recombines TRBV28 with TRBJ2-1; 8 positions agree with TRBD2. The CDR3 spans 12 residues. The germline CDR1 and CDR2 sequences are MDHEN and SYDVKM. Trimming cost V 10 bases and J 5 bases; bases outside gene matches: 4. Here the CDR3 reads CATTGGHNEQFF. For the CDR3, the DNA is TGTGCCACTACGGGGGGGCACAATGAGCAGTTCTTC. Based on the CDR3 plus reference TRBV28 and TRBJ2-1, the full variable domain is DVKVTQSSRYLVKRTGEKVFLECVQDMDHENMFWYRQDPGLGLRLIYFSYDVKMKEKGDIPEGYSVSREKKERFSLILESASTNQTSMYLCATTGGHNEQFFGPGTRLTVL.

This clone occurred a few times. The genes are TRBV15 and TRBJ2-5; the D is unclear. The end of the DNA fits TRBJ2-7 better, so the J call may be wrong. There are 13 residues in the CDR3. The germline gives CDR1 LNHNV, CDR2 YYDKDF (reference sequence). CDR3: CATSRDQAYEQYF. CDR3 coding DNA: TGTGCCACCAGCAGAGATCAGGCCTACGAGCAGTACTTC.

This sequence joins TRBV6-5 and TRBJ2-5; D is possibly TRBD2 (6 bases). Per the germline V gene, CDR1 is MNHEY and CDR2 is SVGAGI. The CDR3 covers 14 residues. With 10 bases removed from V and 5 bases from J, the gap between germline ends came to 20 bases. The CDR3 protein is CAIRAGGTWETQYF. The CDR3 bases are TGTGCCATTCGTGCCGGAGGGACTTGGGAGACCCAGTACTTC.

This chain uses TRBV29-1 with TRBJ1-2; no firm D call. The CDR3 sequence is 14 residues long. The V end lost 4 bases, the J end lost 0 bases, and 12 bases lay between the germline ends. The V gene's germline CDR1 is SQVTM and CDR2 ANQGSEA. Here the CDR3 DNA reads TGCAGCGTTGTCGAACAGTCAGCTAACTATGGCTACACCTTC. It encodes CSVVEQSANYGYTF.